Shown below are 8 T cell receptor beta chains from a single sample sequenced in a study of cytomegalovirus exposure and HLA in healthy donors. It was with 60 Vbeta and 13 Jbeta primers that the PCR ran. Here immunoSEQ multiplex PCR was the method, and the copy in TCRdb shows in-frame clones only, minus some. The sample yields 150,000 to 200,000 clones, 70% to 90% seen once. Sequenced: PBMCs. The source is a man younger than 35 in good health and CMV-seropositive.

This clone was seen a handful of times. V is TRBV12-5 and J is TRBJ2-2; 10 positions match TRBD1. Germline loops: CDR1 LGHNT, CDR2 FRNRAP. There are 15 residues in the CDR3. The V and J ends lost 5 bases and 1 base, in that order; junction bases with no gene match: 1. As DNA, the CDR3 is TGTGCTAGTGGTGGGGACAGGGGGAACACCGGGGAGCTGTTTTTT. Protein product: CASGGDRGNTGELFF.

This clone has just one count. This chain links TRBV27 with TRBJ2-1, with a weak D call TRBD1 (6 bases). Trimming pared 6 bases from V and 10 bases from J, leaving 19 bases between. Germline V gives CDR1 MNHEY, CDR2 SMNVEV (reference sequence). This CDR3 has 14 residues. The chain's CDR3 is CASRVSFGGTEQFF. DNA of the CDR3: TGTGCCAGCAGGGTTAGCTTTGGGGGCACGGAGCAGTTCTTC.

This chain uses TRBV1 with TRBJ2-7; the table calls TRBD2, which could not be checked here. TRBV1 is labeled a pseudogene. The length of the CDR3 is 15 residues. In DNA, the CDR3 is TGCACCAGCAGCCAATCCCCGGGGGGCCCGGGAGAGCAGTACTTC. Translation gives CTSSQSPGGPGEQYF.

CDR3 in amino acids: CASGGTEQFF. For the CDR3, the DNA is TGTGCCAGCGGAGGGACTGAGCAGTTCTTC. The chain joins TRBV7-9 to TRBJ2-1, with D tentatively TRBD2 (6 bases). This CDR3 comprises 10 residues. Trimming cost V 8 bases and J 9 bases, with 8 bases left between them. CDR1 and CDR2 (germline): SEHNR, FQNEAQ (reference sequence).

The rearrangement links TRBV9 to TRBJ2-2; D possibly corresponds to TRBD2 (5 bases). CDR3 length: 17 residues. Trimming stripped 3 bases from V and 1 base from J, with 16 bases between. The germline gives CDR1 SGDLS, CDR2 YYNGEE. The CDR3 sequence: CASSGAYLGRNTGELFF. CDR3 bases: TGTGCCAGCAGCGGAGCGTACCTGGGGAGGAACACCGGGGAGCTGTTTTTT. The variable domain in full, completed from reference TRBV9 and TRBJ2-2, reads DSGVTQTPKHLITATGQRVTLRCSPRSGDLSVYWYQQSLDQGLQFLIQYYNGEERAKGNILERFSAQQFPDLHSELNLSSLELGDSALYFCASSGAYLGRNTGELFFGEGSRLTVL.

The chain links TRBV5-6 to TRBJ2-7; 8 nucleotides match TRBD1. With 1 base clipped from V and 0 bases from J, the junction kept 3 bases outside the gene matches. There are 15 residues in the CDR3. CDR1 SGHDT and CDR2 YYEEEE come from the germline V gene. This chain's CDR3 is CASSLHGTGSYEQYF. Here the CDR3 DNA reads TGTGCCAGCAGCTTGCACGGGACAGGCTCCTACGAGCAGTACTTC.

V gene TRBV5-1 combines with J gene TRBJ2-2, with 8 bases fitting TRBD1. V lost 4 bases and J lost 0; bases outside the gene matches: 14. CDR1 SGHRS and CDR2 YFSETQ come from the germline V gene. The CDR3 has 19 amino acids. The CDR3 nucleotides are TGCGCCAGCAGCCACAGGGGGTCCAGAGTTACCTCGAACACCGGGGAGCTGTTTTTT. This sequence encodes CASSHRGSRVTSNTGELFF.

This clone has only a few counts. The chain recombines TRBV5-5 with TRBJ1-3; D gene uncertain. This CDR3 is built from 15 residues. The germline CDR1 and CDR2 sequences are SGHKS and YYEKEE (reference sequence). V lost 0 bases to trimming and J lost 3 bases, with 10 bases between them. Here the CDR3 DNA reads TGTGCCAGCAGCTTGGAGTCAGGCGATGGAAACACCATATATTTT. Amino acids: CASSLESGDGNTIYF.